This T cell receptor beta chain was captured by sequencing in a study of blood T cell repertoires in COVID-19. This CDR3 spans 12 amino acids. Germline assignment: CDR1 LGHDT and CDR2 YNNKEL (reference sequence). V lost 5 bases and J 2 bases, leaving 6 bases between the germline ends. Here immunoSEQ multiplex PCR was the method, and the copy in TCRdb shows in-frame clones only, minus some. The top ten hold 2.1% of the sample, which has some 100,000 clones, around 88% seen once. V is TRBV3-1 (or the pseudogene TRBV3-2) and J is TRBJ1-2; D remains ambiguous. The specimen was peripheral blood. This receptor was identified in a man between 50 and 59 years old with COVID-19, enrolled during active disease. The CDR3 bases are TGTGCCAGCAGCGACGGGAACTATGGCTACACCTTC. Translating it yields CASSDGNYGYTF.